This entry features one T cell receptor (beta chain) sequence. This clonotype was counted between two and nine times. What antigen it recognizes has not been identified. No much larger clone is present one base from it, and per-base qualities are unavailable. The data originate from a study of T cell repertoires in cytomegalovirus infection (dated by TCRdb to between 2017 and 2020). Describing the broader study: Recently identified HLA-C-restricted CMV epitopes, whose presentation resists viral immunomodulation, were targeted by peptide stimulations together with well-studied HLA-B-restricted epitopes. Because public TCR beta signatures pointed to carriage of CMV infection together with the matching HLA type, the HLA type of each donor mattered for the analysis. Summary of the overall study and its limitations: The ex vivo response was dominated by HLA-C-restricted CMV-specific TCR beta clonotypes, and the single most frequent clonotype in two of eight donors was supplied by these HLA-C-restricted clonotypes. Carriers of CMV infection plus the relevant HLA type were discriminated by the cumulative frequency of public TCR beta family members in the study cohort and in an independent approximately 340-donor cohort.

For CDR1 and CDR2, the germline V gene (reference sequence) lists LNHDA and SQIVND. Relative to germline, V is 10 bases shorter and J is 8 bases shorter, with 14 bases between their ends. The CDR3, from cysteine to phenylalanine, totals 12 residues. Only the CDR3 DNA is retained, 36 bases long and in frame from the first base. The sample's treatment or condition label is to be understood as: in vitro stimulation with specific CMV peptide epitopes to enrich CMV-specific T cells. TCRdb names Illumina HiSeq 1500 as the instrument used. The public reads were run again by TCRdb, first through fastp at Q25 and then through MiXCR, and only productive beta chains were kept. For every CDR3 protein sequence, its rows merge into one entry that carries the most common genes and DNA. The sample yields roughly 730,000 distinct CDR3 sequences; 30% to 40% were counted once. The leading ten clones occupy over 15% of the sample.

This TCR was sampled from a human donor in good health (CMV status not recorded). Some clones in this sample may be carry-over from other donors' samples. Sequenced here: cultured PBMCs, sampled from culture after CMV antigen stimulation. This chain joins TRBV19 to TRBJ1-4; a tentative D match to TRBD1 spans 5 bases. At the DNA level, the sequence is TGTGCCACGAAGGGGTGGGGCGAAAAACTGTTTTTT. It encodes CATKGWGEKLFF.